The clone carrying this TCR beta chain was counted only a few times. The antigen is undetermined. The CDR3 contains 16 residues. Germline V gives CDR1 SGHTA, CDR2 FQGTGA. V lost 6 bases, J lost 1 base, and 2 bases stayed unmatched. This sample is part of a study of cytomegalovirus exposure and HLA in healthy donors. Overall study findings and caveats: The authors enumerated roughly 180 TCR beta chains as linked to cytomegalovirus.

Vbeta (60) and Jbeta (13) primers were used in the PCR. Profiled with immunoSEQ multiplex PCR; TCRdb holds only in-frame clones, not every one. The table records some 130,000 clones, nearly 10% of them present only once. This chain links TRBV7-3 with TRBJ2-1; 14 bases are shared with TRBD2. This clonotype originated in a man aged 45-65 years in good health and CMV-seronegative. Input material: PBMCs. This chain's CDR3 is CASRGTSGRSYNEQFF. CDR3 coding DNA: TGTGCCAGCAGGGGGACTAGCGGGAGATCCTACAATGAGCAGTTCTTC. The full variable domain, its missing parts supplied by reference TRBV7-3 and TRBJ2-1, is GAGVSQTPSNKVTEKGKYVELRCDPISGHTALYWYRQSLGQGPEFLIYFQGTGAADDSGLPNDRFFAVRPEGSVSTLKIQRTERGDSAVYLCASRGTSGRSYNEQFFGPGTRLTVL.